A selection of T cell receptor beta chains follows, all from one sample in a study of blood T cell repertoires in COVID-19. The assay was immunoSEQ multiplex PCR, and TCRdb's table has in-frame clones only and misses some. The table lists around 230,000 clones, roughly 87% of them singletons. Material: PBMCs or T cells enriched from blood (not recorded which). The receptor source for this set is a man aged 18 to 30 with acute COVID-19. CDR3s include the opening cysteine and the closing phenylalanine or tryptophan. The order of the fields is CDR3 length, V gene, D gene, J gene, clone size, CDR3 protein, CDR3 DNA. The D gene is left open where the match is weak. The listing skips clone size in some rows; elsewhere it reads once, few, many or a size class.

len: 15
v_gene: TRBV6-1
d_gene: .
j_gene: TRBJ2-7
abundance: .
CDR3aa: CASSEVMDSSYEQYF
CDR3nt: TGTGCCAGCAGTGAAGTAATGGACAGTTCCTACGAGCAGTACTTC

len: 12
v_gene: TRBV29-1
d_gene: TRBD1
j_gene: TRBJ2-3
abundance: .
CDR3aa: CSVGTVTDTQYF
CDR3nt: TGCAGCGTAGGGACAGTCACAGATACGCAGTATTTT

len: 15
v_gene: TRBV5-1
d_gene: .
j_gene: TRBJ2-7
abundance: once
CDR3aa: CASSPSGGSSYEQYF
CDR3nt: TGCGCCAGCAGCCCCTCAGGGGGGAGCTCCTACGAGCAGTACTTC

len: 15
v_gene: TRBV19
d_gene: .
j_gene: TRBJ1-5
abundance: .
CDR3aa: CASSDSGDSNQPQHF
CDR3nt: TGTGCCAGTAGTGACAGTGGAGATAGCAATCAGCCCCAGCATTTT

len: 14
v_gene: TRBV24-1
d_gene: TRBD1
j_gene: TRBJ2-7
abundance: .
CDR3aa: CATSAGTGADEQYF
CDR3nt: TGTGCCACCAGTGCCGGGACAGGGGCTGACGAGCAGTACTTC

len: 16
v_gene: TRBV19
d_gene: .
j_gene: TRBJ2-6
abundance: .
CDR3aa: CASSRTMFSGANVLTF
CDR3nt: TGTGCCAGTAGCCGTACTATGTTCTCTGGGGCCAACGTCCTGACTTTC

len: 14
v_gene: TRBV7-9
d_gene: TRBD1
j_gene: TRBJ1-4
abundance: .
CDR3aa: CASSLQGEGEKLFF
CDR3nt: TGTGCCAGCAGCCTACAGGGGGAAGGGGAAAAACTGTTTTTT

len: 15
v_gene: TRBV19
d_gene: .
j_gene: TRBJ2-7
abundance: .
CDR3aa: CASSTDGTSFDEQYF
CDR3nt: TGTGCCAGTAGTACGGACGGGACTTCCTTTGACGAGCAGTACTTC

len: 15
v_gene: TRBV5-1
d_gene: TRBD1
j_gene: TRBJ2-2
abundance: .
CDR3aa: CASSGGQGRSGELFF
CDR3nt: TGCGCCAGCAGCGGAGGACAGGGGAGGTCCGGGGAGCTGTTTTTT

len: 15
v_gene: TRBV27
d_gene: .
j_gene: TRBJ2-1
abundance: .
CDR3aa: CASSSDRSSYNEQFF
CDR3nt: TGTGCCAGCAGTTCCGACAGGAGCTCCTACAATGAGCAGTTCTTC

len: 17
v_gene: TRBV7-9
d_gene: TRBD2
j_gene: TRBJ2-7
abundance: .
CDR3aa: CASSLDRWGTSSYEQYF
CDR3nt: TGTGCCAGCAGCTTAGATAGGTGGGGGACTAGCTCCTACGAGCAGTACTTC

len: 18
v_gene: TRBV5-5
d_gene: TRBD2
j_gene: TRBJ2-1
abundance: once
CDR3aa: CASSLKPLAGREFNEQFF
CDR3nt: TGTGCCAGCAGCTTGAAGCCCCTAGCGGGTCGAGAGTTCAATGAGCAGTTCTTC

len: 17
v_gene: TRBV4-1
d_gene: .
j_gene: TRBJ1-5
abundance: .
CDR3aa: CASSPRGTGISNQPQHF
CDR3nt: TGCGCCAGCAGCCCACGGGGAACCGGCATCAGCAATCAGCCCCAGCATTTT

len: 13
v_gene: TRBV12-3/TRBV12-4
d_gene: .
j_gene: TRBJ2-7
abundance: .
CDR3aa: CASASRGSPEQYF
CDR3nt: TGTGCCAGCGCATCAAGGGGCTCCCCCGAGCAGTACTTC

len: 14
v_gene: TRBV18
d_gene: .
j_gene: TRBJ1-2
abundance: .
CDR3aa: CASSPGQNPGGYTF
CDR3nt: TGTGCCAGCTCACCAGGACAGAACCCAGGTGGCTACACCTTC

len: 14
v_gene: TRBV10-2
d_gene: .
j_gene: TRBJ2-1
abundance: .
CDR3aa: CASSQSLWRNEQFF
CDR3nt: TGCGCCAGCAGCCAGAGTCTCTGGAGGAATGAGCAGTTCTTC

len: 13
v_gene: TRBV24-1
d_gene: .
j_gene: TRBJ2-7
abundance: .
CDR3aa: CATSDFPGYEQYF
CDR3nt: TGTGCCACCAGTGATTTTCCCGGGTACGAGCAGTACTTC

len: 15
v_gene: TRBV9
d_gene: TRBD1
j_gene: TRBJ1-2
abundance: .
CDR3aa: CASSTLGTGDYGYTF
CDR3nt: TGTGCCAGCAGCACCTTAGGGACAGGGGACTATGGCTACACCTTC

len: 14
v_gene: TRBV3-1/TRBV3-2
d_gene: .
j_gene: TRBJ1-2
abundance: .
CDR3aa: CASSQEQGNYGYTF
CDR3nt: TGTGCCAGCAGCCAAGAGCAGGGGAACTATGGCTACACCTTC

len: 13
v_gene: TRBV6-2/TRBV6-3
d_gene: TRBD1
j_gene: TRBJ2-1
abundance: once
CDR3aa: CASSPGQINEQFF
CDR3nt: TGTGCCAGCAGCCCGGGACAGATAAATGAGCAGTTCTTC

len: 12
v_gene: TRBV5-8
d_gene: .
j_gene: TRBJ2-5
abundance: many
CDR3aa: CASSLLQETQYF
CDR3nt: TGTGCCAGCAGCTTGCTGCAAGAGACCCAGTACTTC

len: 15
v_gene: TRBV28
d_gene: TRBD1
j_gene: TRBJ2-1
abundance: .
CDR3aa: CASSLGDRAYNEQFF
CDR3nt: TGTGCCAGCAGTTTGGGGGACAGGGCCTACAATGAGCAGTTCTTC

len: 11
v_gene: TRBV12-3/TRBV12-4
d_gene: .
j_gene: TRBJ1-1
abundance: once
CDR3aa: CASSFGTEAFF
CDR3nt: TGTGCCAGCAGTTTCGGGACTGAAGCTTTCTTT

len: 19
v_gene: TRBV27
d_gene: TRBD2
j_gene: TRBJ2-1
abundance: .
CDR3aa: CASLFPRETSGELYNEQFF
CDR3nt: TGTGCCAGCCTCTTCCCTCGCGAGACTAGCGGAGAATTATACAATGAGCAGTTCTTC

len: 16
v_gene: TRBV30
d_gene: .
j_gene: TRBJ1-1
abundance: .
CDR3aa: CAWSVKAGQGATEAFF
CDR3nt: TGTGCCTGGAGTGTAAAGGCCGGGCAGGGCGCCACTGAAGCTTTCTTT

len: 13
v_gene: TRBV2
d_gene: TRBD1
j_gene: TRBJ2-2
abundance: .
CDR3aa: CASREQGAGELFF
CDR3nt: TGTGCCAGCAGGGAACAGGGGGCCGGGGAGCTGTTTTTT

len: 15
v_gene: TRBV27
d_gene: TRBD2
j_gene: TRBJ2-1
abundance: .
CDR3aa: CASSFLAGGPNEQFF
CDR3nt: TGTGCCAGCAGCTTTTTAGCGGGAGGGCCAAATGAGCAGTTCTTC

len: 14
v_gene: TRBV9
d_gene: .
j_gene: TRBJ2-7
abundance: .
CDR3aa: CASSVDPSAYEQYF
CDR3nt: TGTGCCAGCAGCGTAGATCCTAGCGCATACGAGCAGTACTTC

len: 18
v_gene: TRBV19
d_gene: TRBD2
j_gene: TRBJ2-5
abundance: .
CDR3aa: CASSRRLAGVGKGETQYF
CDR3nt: TGTGCCAGTAGTAGGAGACTAGCGGGAGTGGGAAAGGGAGAGACCCAGTACTTC

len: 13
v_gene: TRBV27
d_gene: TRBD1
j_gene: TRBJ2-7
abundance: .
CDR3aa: CASSLIGGGEQYF
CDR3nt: TGTGCCAGCAGTTTGATAGGGGGCGGTGAGCAGTACTTC

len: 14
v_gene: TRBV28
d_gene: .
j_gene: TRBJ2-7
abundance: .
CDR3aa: CASSLRGLSYEQYF
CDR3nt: TGTGCCAGCAGTTTGCGGGGTCTCTCCTACGAGCAGTACTTC

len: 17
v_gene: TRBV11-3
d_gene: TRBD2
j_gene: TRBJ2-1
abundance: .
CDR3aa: CASSLTFLAGDYNEQFF
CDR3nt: TGTGCCAGCAGCTTAACCTTCCTAGCGGGGGACTACAATGAGCAGTTCTTC